Sequencing of this T cell receptor (beta chain) was carried out in a study of early T cells in non-severe SARS-CoV-2 infection. This CDR3 has 10 residues. Germline V gene data show CDR1 as SGHRS and CDR2 as YFSETQ. Deletions cut 5 bases from V and 4 bases from J, with 2 bases between. Individual cDNA molecules each received unique molecular identifiers attached to them. TCRdb processed the 5' RACE reads anew with MiXCR; each CDR3 protein has one entry. Among tens of thousands of distinct CDR3 sequences, around a tenth were seen once, and the ten largest hold around 5.3%. The chain recombines TRBV5-1 with TRBJ2-3; D is unresolved. The TCR originated in an adult who was a healthcare worker with PCR-confirmed SARS-CoV-2 infection or an uninfected control (not recorded which). The source material was whole blood, sampled at baseline. The CDR3 is CASRPDTQYF. The CDR3 DNA reads as TGCGCCAGCAGGCCAGATACGCAGTATTTT.